A selection of T cell receptor beta chains follows, all from one sample in a study of T-cell memory formation after mild COVID-19. TCRdb reanalysed the 5' RACE reads using MiXCR and keeps one entry per CDR3 protein. The profile shows about 240,000 distinct CDR3 sequences, over 9% of them singletons. Sample: PBMCs or a T cell subset sorted from them (not recorded which). The receptors were sampled from a man between 18 and 29 years old who had mild COVID-19 (a few samples of this study predate the infection). Cell type and time point are not known. The CDR3 runs from the conserved cysteine through the conserved F or W. The order of the fields is D gene, V gene, J gene, clone size, CDR3 DNA, CDR3 protein. A D gene is named only where the DNA matches it firmly. Some rows mark clone size as missing; the rest say once, few, many or name a class of expanded clone.

>-|TRBV20-1|TRBJ1-1|-
TGCAGTGCTAGCACAGGGAACACTGAAGCTTTCTTT
CSASTGNTEAFF
>-|TRBV7-6|TRBJ2-1|-
TGTGCCAGCAGCTTAGCGTCTGCCCCTCCTAGCTCCTACAATGAGCAGTTCTTC
CASSLASAPPSSYNEQFF
>-|TRBV6-5|TRBJ1-1|-
TGTGCCAGCAGTTACATGAGCCTCGGGACTGAAGCTTTCTTT
CASSYMSLGTEAFF
>-|TRBV6-5|TRBJ2-4|-
TGTGCCAGCTCCCCCGGGTTGAGAAACATTCAGTACTTC
CASSPGLRNIQYF
>-|TRBV13|TRBJ2-7|-
TGTGCCAGCAGCTTAGGTGCGGGTGCGGTCGAGCAGTACTTC
CASSLGAGAVEQYF
>TRBD1|TRBV7-2|TRBJ1-1|-
TGTGCCAGCAGCCCGCGACAGGGAAGAGCTTTCTTT
CASSPRQGRAFF
>-|TRBV6-1|TRBJ1-1|few
TGTGCCAGCAGTGATCGGGTCAGGGGTACTGAAGCTTTCTTT
CASSDRVRGTEAFF
>TRBD1|TRBV9|TRBJ1-1|few
TGTGCCAGCAGCGCTCTCAGGGACAGGGGCGCTGAAGCTTTCTTT
CASSALRDRGAEAFF
>-|TRBV11-2|TRBJ2-5|-
TGTGCCAGCAGCTTATTAATATTCTCGGCGGGGAACCAAGAGACCCAGTACTTC
CASSLLIFSAGNQETQYF
>-|TRBV20-1|TRBJ2-3|-
TGCAGTGCCCCACCCGGGGGCAGTGGCACAGATACGCAGTATTTT
CSAPPGGSGTDTQYF
>TRBD2|TRBV7-2|TRBJ2-3|few
TGTGCCAGCAGCCCCCGAGTCCAGCGGGGGACAGATACGCAGTATTTT
CASSPRVQRGTDTQYF
>-|TRBV21-1|TRBJ1-1|-
TGTGCCAGCAGCAACGGCGTGGGGCAGAGCCTACGCTTT
CASSNGVGQSLRF
>TRBD2|TRBV5-8|TRBJ2-4|few
TGTGCCAGCAGCGTCGGACTAGCGGGGGGGTTGTCAGGCAAAAACATTCAGTACTTC
CASSVGLAGGLSGKNIQYF
>-|TRBV7-3|TRBJ1-2|-
TGTGCCAGCAGCCCCATCGGGCAGGGTGACTATGGCTACACCTTC
CASSPIGQGDYGYTF
>-|TRBV15|TRBJ2-1|-
TGTGCCACCAGCAGTACCCCCGGCGTGGGGGACAATGAGCAGTTCTTC
CATSSTPGVGDNEQFF
>-|TRBV7-2|TRBJ1-2|-
TGTGCCAGCAGCTTTGACAGCCGGGCGGGGTACACCTTC
CASSFDSRAGYTF
>TRBD1|TRBV12-3/TRBV12-4|TRBJ2-1|few
TGTGCCAGCAGTAACAGGGGAAACTACAATGAGCAGTTCTTC
CASSNRGNYNEQFF
>-|TRBV10-3|TRBJ2-5|many
TGTGCCATCAGTGGGGGGGCCGAAGAGACCCAGTACTTC
CAISGGAEETQYF
>-|TRBV20-1|TRBJ2-1|few
TGCAGTGTAGGGGGGGGCAATGAGCAGTTCTTC
CSVGGGNEQFF
>TRBD2|TRBV15|TRBJ2-1|-
TGTGCCACCAGCACCCAGCGGGGGGGTACATATGAGCAGTTCTTC
CATSTQRGGTYEQFF
>-|TRBV12-3/TRBV12-4|TRBJ2-7|-
TGTGCCAGCAGTCCTTGTCTACTAGTGACCTACGAGCAGTACTTC
CASSPCLLVTYEQYF
>-|TRBV24-1|TRBJ2-1|-
TGTGCCACCAGGACCAAGACGGGTGAGCAGTTCTTC
CATRTKTGEQFF
>-|TRBV7-3|TRBJ1-1|few
TGTGCCAGCAGCCCAACTGCCTCGGACAGAGCAAAAGCTTTCTTT
CASSPTASDRAKAFF
>TRBD1|TRBV6-2/TRBV6-3|TRBJ1-6|few
TGTGCCAGCAGGCTGACAGGGAGAGATTCACCCCTCCACTTT
CASRLTGRDSPLHF
>-|TRBV7-2|TRBJ2-3|-
TGTGCCAGCAGCCTGTCTTTTATCCGGGATACGCAGTATTTT
CASSLSFIRDTQYF
>TRBD1|TRBV7-6|TRBJ1-6|many
TGTGCCAGCAGCTTAGACTACAGGGGTGATTCACCCCTCCACTTT
CASSLDYRGDSPLHF
>-|TRBV5-1|TRBJ2-6|few
TGCGCCAGCAGTTCCTTCGGGTTGCCAGGGGCTCTCTCTGGGGCCAACGTCCTGACTTTC
CASSSFGLPGALSGANVLTF
>-|TRBV20-1|TRBJ1-2|-
TGCAGTGCTAGAGATCTGGGCAGAACTTATGGCTACACCTTC
CSARDLGRTYGYTF